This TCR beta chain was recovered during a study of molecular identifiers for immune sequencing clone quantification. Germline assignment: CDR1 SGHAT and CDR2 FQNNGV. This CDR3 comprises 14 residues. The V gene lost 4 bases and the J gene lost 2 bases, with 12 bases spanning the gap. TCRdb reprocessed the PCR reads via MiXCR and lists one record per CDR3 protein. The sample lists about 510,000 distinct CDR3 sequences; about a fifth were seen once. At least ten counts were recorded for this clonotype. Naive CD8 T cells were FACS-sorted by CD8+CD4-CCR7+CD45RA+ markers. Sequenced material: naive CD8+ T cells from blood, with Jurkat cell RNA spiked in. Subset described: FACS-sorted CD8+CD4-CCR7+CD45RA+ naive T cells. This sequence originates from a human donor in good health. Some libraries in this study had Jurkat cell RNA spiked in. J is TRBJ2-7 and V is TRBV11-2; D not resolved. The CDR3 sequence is CASSSTLATYEQYF. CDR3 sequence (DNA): TGTGCCAGCAGCTCGACCTTAGCCACCTACGAGCAGTACTTC. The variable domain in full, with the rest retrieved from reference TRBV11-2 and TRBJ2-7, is EAGVAQSPRYKIIEKRQSVAFWCNPISGHATLYWYQQILGQGPKLLIQFQNNGVVDDSQLPKDRFSAERLKGVDSTLKIQPAKLEDSAVYLCASSSTLATYEQYFGPGTRLTVT.